Below are 12 T cell receptor beta chains sequenced from a single sample in a study of OX40 agonist ivuxolimab in advanced cancers. TCRdb's table, derived via immunoSEQ multiplex PCR, lists solely in-frame clones and lacks some. Among about 60,000 clones, 85% to 90% were seen once, and the ten largest hold under 2.5%. The source was CD4+ or CD8+ T cells sorted from blood, collected in a trial of the OX40 agonist ivuxolimab. These receptors all stem from an adult with an advanced solid tumor such as melanoma, head and neck, liver or kidney cancer.

V gene TRBV20-1 combines with J gene TRBJ2-5; D ambiguous. From germline, CDR1 is DFQATT and CDR2 SNEGSKA (reference sequence). The CDR3 is 11 amino acids. With 6 bases removed from V and 6 bases from J, the gap between germline ends came to 11 bases. The CDR3 spells CSANQEKTQYF. The CDR3 DNA reads TGCAGTGCCAACCAGGAGAAGACCCAGTACTTC.

The V gene is TRBV9, the J gene TRBJ2-5, with D maybe TRBD2 (6 bases). The CDR3 is 15 amino acids. Germline-derived CDR1 and CDR2 are SGDLS and YYNGEE. V shed 3 bases and J shed 6 bases, with 18 bases lying between them. The CDR3 bases are TGTGCCAGCAGCGGAACCGGGAGCCCTTCTAAGACCCAGTACTTC. This sequence encodes CASSGTGSPSKTQYF.

V gene TRBV9 combines with J gene TRBJ2-2; 8 bases are a match to TRBD1. The junction had 9 bases not matched to a gene; V was cut back by 2 bases and J by 3 bases. The CDR3 sequence is 17 residues long. Looked up from germline, CDR1 is SGDLS and CDR2 is YYNGEE. Here the CDR3 DNA reads TGTGCCAGCAGCGTTTTGCCCTTACAGGGGGACACCGGGGAGCTGTTTTTT. The encoded protein is CASSVLPLQGDTGELFF.

The chain has TRBV15 and TRBJ2-2, with D perhaps being TRBD1 or TRBD2 (5 bases each). Trimming took 6 bases from V and 1 from J, leaving 12 bases between them. Germline V gene sequence: CDR1 LNHNV, CDR2 YYDKDF (reference sequence). CDR3 length equals 15 residues. CDR3 sequence reads: CATRTGTQNTGELFF. In DNA, the CDR3 is TGTGCCACCAGAACTGGGACGCAGAACACCGGGGAGCTGTTTTTT.

V gene TRBV6-4 combines with J gene TRBJ1-2; no clear D. The V and J ends lost 6 bases and 3 bases respectively, with 17 bases between them. Germline assignment: CDR1 MRHNA and CDR2 SNTAGT. CDR3 length equals 15 residues. The chain's CDR3 is CASSAGWGFDYGYTF. The CDR3 region has the DNA TGTGCCAGCAGCGCCGGTTGGGGATTTGACTATGGCTACACCTTC.

The J gene is TRBJ1-5, the V gene TRBV20-1, with D uncertain. The CDR3 sequence is 11 residues long. Looked up from germline, CDR1 is DFQATT and CDR2 is SNEGSKA (reference sequence). V lost 6 bases and J 7 bases, leaving 10 bases between the germline ends. DNA of the CDR3: TGCAGTGCAACCCTGGGGCAGCCCCAGCATTTT. It codes for CSATLGQPQHF.

The V call is TRBV5-1, the J call TRBJ1-1; D not resolved. Trimming took off 0 bases at V and 8 bases at J, with 17 bases between the two ends. Germline CDR1 and CDR2: SGHRS and YFSETQ. The CDR3 totals 15 residues. CDR3 amino acids: CASSLGAAAESEAFF. The CDR3 bases are TGCGCCAGCAGCTTGGGGGCTGCCGCCGAGTCAGAAGCTTTCTTT.

The chain combines TRBV28 with TRBJ2-1; D is possibly TRBD1 or TRBD2 (5 bases each). The germline V gene has CDR1 MDHEN and CDR2 SYDVKM. V was pared by 4 bases and J by 5 bases, with 15 bases between. The CDR3 length is 15 residues. The CDR3 here is CASSSPGPVHNEQFF. Written as DNA, the CDR3 is TGTGCCAGCAGTTCCCCGGGGCCGGTACACAATGAGCAGTTCTTC.

The CDR3 nucleotides are TGTGCCAGCAGTACCCTGACAGGGTCGGGGGGCTACACCTTC. Its protein is CASSTLTGSGGYTF. This chain uses TRBV6-6 with TRBJ1-2, with 7 bases fitting TRBD1. CDR3 length: 14 residues. Trimming removed 5 bases from V and 8 bases from J; junction bases left unmatched: 11. Germline values: CDR1 MNHNY, CDR2 SVGAGI (reference sequence).

The chain has TRBV5-1 and TRBJ2-5; 9 bases map to TRBD1. J lost 5 bases, V lost 3 bases, and 8 bases had no gene match. This CDR3 has 15 residues. Germline V gene sequence: CDR1 SGHRS, CDR2 YFSETQ. The CDR3, as DNA: TGCGCCAGCAGCTCGGGATTGACAGGGGGGGAGACCCAGTACTTC. Its protein is CASSSGLTGGETQYF. Complete variable domain (other parts from reference TRBV5-1 and TRBJ2-5): KAGVTQTPRYLIKTRGQQVTLSCSPISGHRSVSWYQQTPGQGLQFLFEYFSETQRNKGNFPGRFSGRQFSNSRSEMNVSTLELGDSALYLCASSSGLTGGETQYFGPGTRLLVL.

The J gene is TRBJ1-3, the V gene TRBV6-1; D uncertain. CDR1 is MNHNS and CDR2 is SASEGT in the germline V gene. The CDR3 loop spans 15 amino acids. Trimming removed 2 bases from V and 2 bases from J, with 10 bases in between. The CDR3 sequence is CASSERYATGNTIYF. The CDR3, as DNA: TGTGCCAGCAGTGAAAGGTACGCAACTGGAAACACCATATATTTT.

This chain uses TRBV19 with TRBJ2-6; a possible D gene is TRBD2 (5 bases). The germline V gene has CDR1 LNHDA and CDR2 SQIVND (reference sequence). The CDR3 has 15 residues. V was clipped by 1 base and J by 1 base, with 5 bases between them. The CDR3 sequence is CASSIGGSGANVLTF. The CDR3 nucleotides are TGTGCCAGTAGTATAGGAGGGTCTGGGGCCAACGTCCTGACTTTC.